These 28 T cell receptor beta chains share one sample of origin, sequenced in a study of response to subunit inactivated influenza vaccine (dated by TCRdb to 2016 to 2019). Library prep was done by RT-PCR. Sequencing relied on an Illumina HiSeq 2500. The public sequencing data were trimmed at Q25 with fastp and processed into clonotypes with MiXCR by TCRdb, which kept only in-frame beta chains. A single entry per CDR3 protein holds the most common genes and DNA from its merged rows. The sample contains some 800,000 distinct CDR3 sequences, around 20% of them found a single time. Clones ranked in the top ten supply 10% to 13% of the sample. Source: PBMCs from blood, taken 4 to 6 days after vaccination. Receptor source: a man aged 50 or older who received an inactivated influenza vaccine. Donor details come from another sample of the same person, matched by shared clones.

Many counts were recorded for this clonotype. This rearrangement joins TRBV7-2 to TRBJ2-3, with a weak D call TRBD2 (5 bases). With 2 bases removed from V and 1 base from J, the gap between germline ends came to 16 bases. The CDR3 consists of 17 residues. From germline, CDR1 is SGHTA and CDR2 FQGNSA. The CDR3 nucleotides are TGTGCCAGCAGCTTAACCCGTCCGGGGATGGGCACAGATACGCAGTATTTT. Protein sequence: CASSLTRPGMGTDTQYF.

J is TRBJ1-1 and V is TRBV12-3 or TRBV12-4, with D maybe TRBD1 (5 bases). Trimming took off 11 bases at V and 2 bases at J, with 9 bases between the two ends. The CDR3 runs to 11 residues. The CDR3 DNA reads TGTGCCTCACAGGCTAACACTGAAGCTTTCTTT. This gives the protein CASQANTEAFF.

The table lists this clonotype with many counts. This chain joins TRBV6-2 or TRBV6-3 and TRBJ2-1; the D call may be TRBD1 or TRBD2 (5 bases each). In germline, CDR1 is MNHEY, CDR2 SVGEGT. The CDR3 extends over 13 amino acids. V lost 7 bases, J lost 7 bases, and 14 bases lay in between. The CDR3 loop reads CASTRDGWNEQFF. The DNA for the CDR3 is TGTGCCAGCACTCGGGACGGCTGGAATGAGCAGTTCTTC.

V gene TRBV7-9 combines with J gene TRBJ1-4, with unresolved D. CDR3 length: 15 amino acids. The V and J ends lost 2 bases and 8 bases respectively, with 15 bases between them. Germline loops: CDR1 SEHNR, CDR2 FQNEAQ (reference sequence). The CDR3 coding sequence is TGTGCCAGCAGCTTACGGTCACAACCTTCAGAAAAACTGTTTTTT. Protein product: CASSLRSQPSEKLFF.

The CDR3 DNA is TGCAGTGCGGGGACTACCAGCTCCTACAATGAGCAGTTCTTC. This sequence encodes CSAGTTSSYNEQFF. The chain uses TRBV20-1 and TRBJ2-1; 7 nucleotides agree with TRBD2. CDR3 size: 14 residues. Germline V gives CDR1 DFQATT, CDR2 SNEGSKA (reference sequence). V lost 6 bases, J lost 0 bases, and 5 bases stayed unmatched.

In this sample, this clonotype turned up once. At one end the junction does not follow the germline gene, possibly because of a read error. The rearrangement uses TRBV6-1 and TRBJ2-1, with TRBD1 matching 7 bases. The CDR3 has 15 residues. The V gene's germline CDR1 is MNHNS and CDR2 SASEGT. As DNA, the CDR3 is TGTGCCAGCAGTAGACGACCAACAGACAGGGCCGGCCCCCTCTTC. It specifies CASSRRPTDRAGPLF.

J is TRBJ2-3 and V is TRBV12-3 or TRBV12-4; 7 nucleotides line up with TRBD1. This CDR3 has 16 residues. The V gene end was trimmed by 6 bases and the J gene end by 0 bases; junction bases not matched to a gene: 9. CDR3 protein: CASRWPTGTSTDTQYF. The DNA for the CDR3 is TGTGCCAGCAGATGGCCGACAGGGACGAGCACAGATACGCAGTATTTT.

This clonotype was seen many times. The junction shows a germline mismatch at one end, possibly a read error. The rearrangement joins TRBV4-3 to TRBJ2-5; D may be TRBD1 (6 bases). The CDR3 sequence is 15 residues long. The germline CDR1 and CDR2 sequences are LGHNA and YSLEER. CDR3 sequence: CASSQTTGPGEIQYF. CDR3 bases: TGCGCCAGCAGCCAAACGACAGGTCCTGGTGAGATCCAGTACTTC.

The CDR3 loop is CASSLLDSPLHF. CDR3 bases: TGTGCCAGCAGCTTGCTGGATTCACCCCTCCACTTT. The J gene is TRBJ1-6, the V gene TRBV5-6; D is uncertain. Trimming cost V 1 base and J 8 bases, with 4 bases left between them. Germline V gene lookup returns CDR1 SGHDT and CDR2 YYEEEE. This CDR3 has 12 amino acids.

V usage is TRBV28 and J usage is TRBJ2-1, with 7 bases identical to TRBD2. Germline CDR1 MDHEN, CDR2 SYDVKM. The CDR3 sequence is 11 residues long. V dropped 11 bases and J dropped 2; count of bases not matched to a gene: 0. The CDR3 DNA reads TGTGCCGCGGGAGCCTACAATGAGCAGTTCTTC. It translates to CAAGAYNEQFF.

V and J are TRBV7-2 and TRBJ2-5, with 8 bases matching TRBD2. The junction had 5 bases not matched to a gene; V was cut back by 3 bases and J by 5 bases. This CDR3 spans 14 amino acids. Germline V gene data show CDR1 as SGHTA and CDR2 as FQGNSA. CDR3 DNA: TGTGCCAGCAGCTTTTTAGCGGGAACGGAGACCCAGTACTTC. Protein: CASSFLAGTETQYF.

The CDR3 protein is CASSLEAGVPGPGELFF. The CDR3 DNA is TGTGCCAGCAGTTTAGAAGCGGGCGTTCCGGGCCCCGGGGAGCTGTTTTTT. The chain carries TRBV27 and TRBJ2-2; tentatively, D is TRBD2 (6 bases). V lost 2 bases to trimming and J lost 6 bases, with 19 bases between them. Germline CDR1 reads MNHEY; CDR2 reads SMNVEV (reference sequence). The CDR3 totals 17 residues.

The sample holds a few counts of this clonotype. CDR3 loop: CASSLSGSWDEQYF. The DNA for the CDR3 is TGCGCCAGCAGCTTAAGCGGGAGTTGGGACGAGCAGTACTTC. The V gene is TRBV5-1, the J gene TRBJ2-7; 8 nucleotides line up with TRBD2. This CDR3 comprises 14 residues. The V gene's germline CDR1 is SGHRS and CDR2 YFSETQ. The ends lost 2 bases at V and 5 bases at J; junction bases unmatched: 6.

V usage is TRBV5-5 and J usage is TRBJ2-1, with TRBD2 identical over 11 bases. Germline CDR1 reads SGHKS; CDR2 reads YYEKEE (reference sequence). Losses at the gene ends were 10 bases for V and 8 bases for J; bases not matched to a gene: 14. The CDR3 spans 15 residues. CDR3 nucleotides: TGTGCCGGTGGGGTTAGCGGGAGGGTTGTTGATGAGCAGTTCTTC. This gives the protein CAGGVSGRVVDEQFF.

The table lists this clonotype with a few counts. The V and J genes are TRBV6-1 and TRBJ2-7; possible D gene TRBD1, 6 bases. The CDR3 loop spans 14 amino acids. Germline CDR1 is MNHNS and CDR2 is SASEGT. Deletions cut 5 bases from V and 3 bases from J, with 14 bases between. CDR3 amino acids: CASSQGTYDYEQYF. CDR3 sequence (DNA): TGTGCCAGCAGTCAGGGGACATACGACTACGAGCAGTACTTC.

This clonotype was detected a few times. This chain connects TRBV4-1 to TRBJ1-1; 8 bases fit TRBD1. Losses at the gene ends were 5 bases for V and 0 bases for J; bases not matched to a gene: 5. CDR1 is MGHRA and CDR2 is YSYEKL in the germline V gene. The CDR3 sequence is 15 residues long. The CDR3 coding sequence is TGCGCCAGCAGCGTACAGGGGGGCCTGAACACTGAAGCTTTCTTT. This codes for CASSVQGGLNTEAFF.

This clonotype was counted many times. The DNA for the CDR3 is TGTGCCAGCAGTTACGCCGGGACACTCCAAGAGACCCAGTACTTC. This codes for CASSYAGTLQETQYF. The V and J genes are TRBV6-2 or TRBV6-3 and TRBJ2-5; weak D call: TRBD1 (6 bases). The germline V gene has CDR1 MNHEY and CDR2 SVGEGT. The V end lost 2 bases, the J end lost 1 base, and 11 bases lay between the germline ends. The CDR3 runs to 15 residues.

Only a few counts were recorded for this clonotype. CDR3 protein: CSAGQGLYQETQYF. As DNA, the CDR3 is TGCAGTGCTGGACAGGGATTGTACCAAGAGACCCAGTACTTC. The chain employs TRBV20-1 and TRBJ2-5; TRBD1 agrees at 8 bases. The CDR3 totals 14 residues. V lost 5 bases and J lost 0; bases outside the gene matches: 5. CDR1 is DFQATT, CDR2 SNEGSKA, per germline (reference sequence).

V is TRBV12-3 or TRBV12-4 and J is TRBJ1-3; weak D call: TRBD1 (5 bases). The germline V and J ends were trimmed by 6 bases and 2 bases, with 14 bases remaining between them. The CDR3 loop spans 15 amino acids. CDR3 coding DNA: TGTGCCAGCAGCCCGCGGGGGGGGGCTGGAAACACCATATATTTT. Residues: CASSPRGGAGNTIYF.

The chain uses TRBV12-3 or TRBV12-4 and TRBJ1-2; D gene unclear. V lost 1 base, J lost 8 bases, and 5 bases lay in between. There are 11 residues in the CDR3. Here the CDR3 DNA reads TGTGCCAGCAGTTTAGGCCCCGGCTACACCTTC. Protein: CASSLGPGYTF.

Written as DNA, the CDR3 is TGTGCCAGCAGCCAAGGACTAGGGGAGGATACGCAGTATTTT. It encodes CASSQGLGEDTQYF. The chain has TRBV7-2 and TRBJ2-3; 7 nucleotides align to TRBD2. From germline, CDR1 is SGHTA and CDR2 FQGNSA. The CDR3 runs to 14 residues. Unmatched junction bases numbered 8, after V lost 5 bases and J lost 6 bases.

The chain has TRBV9 and TRBJ1-6; D is uncertain. V dropped 0 bases and J dropped 8 bases, with 12 bases sitting between them. The CDR3 spans 15 residues. The germline gives CDR1 SGDLS, CDR2 YYNGEE. The CDR3 nucleotides are TGTGCCAGCAGCGTAGGCCCGGGCTACGATTCACCCCTCCACTTT. This sequence encodes CASSVGPGYDSPLHF.

This clonotype appeared many times. The chain combines TRBV11-2 with TRBJ2-1, with 10 bases that match TRBD2. The germline V gene has CDR1 SGHAT and CDR2 FQNNGV. With V trimmed by 6 bases and J by 8 bases, 10 bases remained unmatched. There are 15 residues in the CDR3. The CDR3 protein is CASSSLAGGTHEQFF. In nucleotides, the CDR3 is TGTGCCAGCAGTTCCTTAGCGGGAGGTACCCATGAGCAGTTCTTC.

The chain has TRBV12-3 or TRBV12-4 and TRBJ2-4; a weak D match, TRBD1 (5 bases). V was clipped by 7 bases and J by 5 bases, with 12 bases between them. The CDR3 runs 13 residues. The CDR3 is CASIRATENIQYF. For the CDR3, the DNA is TGTGCCAGCATCAGGGCAACCGAAAACATTCAGTACTTC.

This clonotype came up a few times. The gene calls are TRBV6-1 and TRBJ1-1; TRBD1 agrees at 8 bases. The CDR3 totals 14 residues. V lost 7 bases to trimming and J lost 2 bases; unmatched junction nucleotides: 6. The germline V gene has CDR1 MNHNS and CDR2 SASEGT. The CDR3 DNA reads TGTGCCAGCAAAAAGGGACAGGTCAACACTGAAGCTTTCTTT. It yields the protein CASKKGQVNTEAFF.

The V call is TRBV6-2 or TRBV6-3, the J call TRBJ2-4, with 8 bases that match TRBD1. Germline loops: CDR1 MNHEY, CDR2 SVGEGT. V trimming: 6 bases; J trimming: 1 base; junction bases outside the gene matches: 8. The CDR3 runs 16 residues. The CDR3: CASSYDQGAAKNIQYF. The CDR3, as DNA: TGTGCCAGCAGCTATGACCAGGGGGCGGCCAAAAACATTCAGTACTTC.

This clonotype has only a few counts. V gene TRBV29-1 combines with J gene TRBJ2-3; the match to TRBD1 covers 7 bases. The germline CDR1 and CDR2 sequences are SQVTM and ANQGSEA. The CDR3 spans 13 residues. Trimming at V came to 7 bases and at J to 6 bases, leaving 10 bases not matched to a gene. This chain's CDR3 is CSDRQQGQDTQYF. The CDR3 DNA sequence: TGCAGCGACCGACAACAGGGGCAGGATACGCAGTATTTT.

This clonotype turned up a few times. CDR3 in DNA: TGTGCCAGCACCCCGGGAGACCTCTCTGGGGCCAACGTCCTGACTTTC. Protein: CASTPGDLSGANVLTF. The rearrangement links TRBV28 to TRBJ2-6; a weak D match, TRBD2 (6 bases). The V end lost 7 bases, the J end lost 0 bases, and 13 bases lay between the germline ends. There are 16 residues in the CDR3. Germline values: CDR1 MDHEN, CDR2 SYDVKM. The full variable domain, its missing parts supplied by reference TRBV28 and TRBJ2-6, is DVKVTQSSRYLVKRTGEKVFLECVQDMDHENMFWYRQDPGLGLRLIYFSYDVKMKEKGDIPEGYSVSREKKERFSLILESASTNQTSMYLCASTPGDLSGANVLTFGAGSRLTVL.